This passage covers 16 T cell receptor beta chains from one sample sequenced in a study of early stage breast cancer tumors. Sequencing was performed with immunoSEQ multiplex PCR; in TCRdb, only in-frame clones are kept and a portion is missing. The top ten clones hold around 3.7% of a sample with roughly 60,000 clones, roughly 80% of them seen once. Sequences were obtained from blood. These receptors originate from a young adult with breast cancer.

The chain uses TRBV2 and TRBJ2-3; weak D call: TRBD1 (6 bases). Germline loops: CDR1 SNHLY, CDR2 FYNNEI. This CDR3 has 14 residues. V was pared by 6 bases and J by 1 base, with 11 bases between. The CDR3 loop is CASSPQGRTDTQYF. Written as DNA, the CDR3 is TGTGCCAGCAGCCCACAGGGCCGCACAGATACGCAGTATTTT. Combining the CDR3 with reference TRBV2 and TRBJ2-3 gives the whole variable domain EPEVTQTPSHQVTQMGQEVILRCVPISNHLYFYWYRQILGQKVEFLVSFYNNEISEKSEIFDDQFSVERPDGSNFTLKIRSTKLEDSAMYFCASSPQGRTDTQYFGPGTRLTVL.

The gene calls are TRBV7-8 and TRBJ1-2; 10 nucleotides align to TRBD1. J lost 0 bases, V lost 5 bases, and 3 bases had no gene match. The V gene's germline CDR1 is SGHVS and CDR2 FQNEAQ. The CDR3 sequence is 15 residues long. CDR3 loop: CASSRDRGANYGYTF. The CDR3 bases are TGTGCCAGCAGCCGGGACAGGGGCGCTAACTATGGCTACACCTTC. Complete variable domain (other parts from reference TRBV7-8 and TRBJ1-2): GAGVSQSPRYKVAKRGQDVALRCDPISGHVSLFWYQQALGQGPEFLTYFQNEAQLDKSGLPSDRFFAERPEGSVSTLKIQRTQQEDSAVYLCASSRDRGANYGYTFGSGTRLTVV.

The CDR3 DNA reads as TGTGCCAGCGGGGGGACTGAAGGTTGGAGCTCCTACGAGCAGTACTTC. Residues: CASGGTEGWSSYEQYF. The chain couples TRBV7-2 to TRBJ2-7, with D perhaps matching TRBD2 (6 bases). This CDR3 comprises 16 residues. V lost 8 bases, J lost 0 bases, and 20 bases lay in between. CDR1 is SGHTA, CDR2 FQGNSA, per germline. Full variable domain (missing parts from reference TRBV7-2 and TRBJ2-7): GAGVSQSPSNKVTEKGKDVELRCDPISGHTALYWYRQSLGQGLEFLIYFQGNSAPDKSGLPSDRFSAERTGGSVSTLTIQRTQQEDSAVYLCASGGTEGWSSYEQYFGPGTRLTVT.

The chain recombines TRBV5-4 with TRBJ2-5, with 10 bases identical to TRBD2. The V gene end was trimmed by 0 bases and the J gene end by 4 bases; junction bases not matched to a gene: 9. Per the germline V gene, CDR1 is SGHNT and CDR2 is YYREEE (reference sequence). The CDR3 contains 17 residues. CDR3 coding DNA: TGTGCCAGCAGCTTGGAGGTAGCGGGAGGATCGGGAGAGACCCAGTACTTC. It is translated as CASSLEVAGGSGETQYF. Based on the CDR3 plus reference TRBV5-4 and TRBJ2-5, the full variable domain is ETGVTQSPTHLIKTRGQQVTLRCSSQSGHNTVSWYQQALGQGPQFIFQYYREEENGRGNFPPRFSGLQFPNYSSELNVNALELDDSALYLCASSLEVAGGSGETQYFGPGTRLLVL.

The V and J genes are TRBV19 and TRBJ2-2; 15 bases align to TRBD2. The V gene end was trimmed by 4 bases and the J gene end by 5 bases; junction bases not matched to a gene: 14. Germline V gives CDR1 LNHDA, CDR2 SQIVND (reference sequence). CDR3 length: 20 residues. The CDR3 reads CASSKGRTSGRAFLTGELFF. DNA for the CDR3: TGTGCCAGTAGTAAGGGTCGGACTAGCGGGAGGGCCTTTTTAACCGGGGAGCTGTTTTTT.

As DNA, the CDR3 is TGTGCCAGCAGCTTAAACGGGGGTCGTCAGCCCCAGCATTTT. It yields the protein CASSLNGGRQPQHF. This rearrangement joins TRBV7-9 to TRBJ1-5, with D possibly matching TRBD1 (5 bases). Germline values: CDR1 SEHNR, CDR2 FQNEAQ (reference sequence). Trimming shortened V by 2 bases and J by 6 bases, and 11 bases separated the two germline ends. The CDR3 runs to 14 residues.

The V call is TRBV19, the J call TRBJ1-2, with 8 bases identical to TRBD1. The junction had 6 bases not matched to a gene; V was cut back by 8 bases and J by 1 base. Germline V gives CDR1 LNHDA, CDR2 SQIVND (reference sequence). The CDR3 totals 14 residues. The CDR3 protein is CASGQGGDNYGYTF. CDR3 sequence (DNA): TGTGCCAGTGGACAGGGAGGCGATAACTATGGCTACACCTTC.

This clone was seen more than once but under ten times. The CDR3 region has the DNA TGTGCCAGCAGTCCCTGGGACGTTCCCTACGAGCAGTACTTC. This encodes CASSPWDVPYEQYF. This chain joins TRBV6-5 and TRBJ2-7; D tentatively fits TRBD1 or TRBD2 (5 bases each). V shed 5 bases and J shed 2 bases, with 13 bases lying between them. The CDR3 contains 14 residues. The germline V gene has CDR1 MNHEY and CDR2 SVGAGI.

DNA for the CDR3: TGTGCCAGCAGCCAAGATAGGTCTAGCACAGATACGCAGTATTTT. It codes for CASSQDRSSTDTQYF. V and J are TRBV14 and TRBJ2-3; D gene ambiguous. The germline V gene has CDR1 SGHDN and CDR2 FVKESK. The CDR3 is 15 amino acids. V was clipped by 0 bases and J by 0 bases, with 7 bases between them.

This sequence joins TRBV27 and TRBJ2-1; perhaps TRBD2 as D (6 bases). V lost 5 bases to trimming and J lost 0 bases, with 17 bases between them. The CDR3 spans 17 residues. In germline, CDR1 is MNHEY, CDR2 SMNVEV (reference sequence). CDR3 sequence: CASSPSVSGHSYNEQFF. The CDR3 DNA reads TGTGCCAGCAGTCCCTCAGTTAGCGGACACTCCTACAATGAGCAGTTCTTC.

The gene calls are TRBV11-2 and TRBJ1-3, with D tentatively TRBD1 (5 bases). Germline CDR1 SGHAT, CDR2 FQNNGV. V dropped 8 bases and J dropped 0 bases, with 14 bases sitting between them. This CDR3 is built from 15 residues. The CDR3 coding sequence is TGTGCCAGCGGTTGGGACTCTCGCTCTGGAAACACCATATATTTT. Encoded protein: CASGWDSRSGNTIYF.

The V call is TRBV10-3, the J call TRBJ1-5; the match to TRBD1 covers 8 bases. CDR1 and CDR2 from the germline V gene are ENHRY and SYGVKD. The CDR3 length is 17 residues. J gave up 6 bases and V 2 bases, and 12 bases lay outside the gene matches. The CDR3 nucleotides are TGTGCCATCAGTGAGCAGACAGGGCAGGGGGCAAGTCAGCCCCAGCATTTT. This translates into CAISEQTGQGASQPQHF.

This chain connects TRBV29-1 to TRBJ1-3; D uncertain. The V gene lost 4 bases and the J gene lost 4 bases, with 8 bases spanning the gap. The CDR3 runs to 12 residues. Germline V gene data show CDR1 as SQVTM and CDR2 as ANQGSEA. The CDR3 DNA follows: TGCAGCGTTGTGGGGTTCGGAAACACCATATATTTT. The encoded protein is CSVVGFGNTIYF.

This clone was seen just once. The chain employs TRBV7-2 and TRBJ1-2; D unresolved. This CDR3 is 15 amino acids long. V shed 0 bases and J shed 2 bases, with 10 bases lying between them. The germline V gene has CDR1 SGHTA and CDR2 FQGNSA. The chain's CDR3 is CASSLAPSGNYGYTF. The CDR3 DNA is TGTGCCAGCAGCTTAGCCCCGTCCGGGAACTATGGCTACACCTTC.

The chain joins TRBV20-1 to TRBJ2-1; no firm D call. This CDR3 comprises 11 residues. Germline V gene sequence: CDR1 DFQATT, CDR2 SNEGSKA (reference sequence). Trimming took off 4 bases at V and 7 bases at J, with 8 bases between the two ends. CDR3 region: CSATDANEQFF. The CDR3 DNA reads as TGCAGTGCTACCGACGCGAATGAGCAGTTCTTC.

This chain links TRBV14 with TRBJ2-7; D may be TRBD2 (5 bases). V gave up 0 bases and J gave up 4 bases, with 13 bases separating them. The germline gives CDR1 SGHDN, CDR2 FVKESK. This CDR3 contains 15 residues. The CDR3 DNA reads TGTGCCAGCAGCCAAGATGGCTCAAGGAGGTACGAGCAGTACTTC. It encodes CASSQDGSRRYEQYF. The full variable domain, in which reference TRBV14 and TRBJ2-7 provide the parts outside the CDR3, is EAGVTQFPSHSVIEKGQTVTLRCDPISGHDNLYWYRRVMGKEIKFLLHFVKESKQDESGMPNNRFLAERTGGTYSTLKVQPAELEDSGVYFCASSQDGSRRYEQYFGPGTRLTVT.